A single sample gave rise to the 15 T cell receptor beta chains below, sequenced in a study of blood T cell repertoires in COVID-19. The repertoire was sequenced with immunoSEQ multiplex PCR; TCRdb's copy has only in-frame clones and lacks some. The data hold 200,000 to 300,000 clones, with around nine tenths observed a single time. The sample was peripheral blood. These receptors originate from a man aged 25 to 40 with COVID-19, enrolled during active disease.

The CDR3 sequence: CRSDYGYTF. The CDR3 region has the DNA TGCAGATCAGACTATGGCTACACCTTC. The J gene is TRBJ1-2, the V gene TRBV20-1; D is uncertain. CDR3 length: 9 amino acids. Germline CDR1 is DFQATT and CDR2 is SNEGSKA (reference sequence).

CDR3 residues: CASSRPSGGVQDTQYF. CDR3 nucleotide sequence: TGTGCCAGCAGCCGCCCAAGCGGGGGGGTTCAAGATACGCAGTATTTT. The genes are TRBV5-5 and TRBJ2-3; 10 bases match TRBD2. V shed 4 bases, J shed 5 bases, and the junction held 10 bases outside the gene matches. The CDR3 loop spans 16 amino acids. Germline V gene data show CDR1 as SGHKS and CDR2 as YYEKEE (reference sequence).

The J gene is TRBJ2-1, the V gene TRBV7-3; 8 positions agree with TRBD1. Unmatched junction bases numbered 7, after V lost 3 bases and J lost 6 bases. Germline-derived CDR1 and CDR2 are SGHTA and FQGTGA. This CDR3 spans 15 amino acids. The CDR3 DNA reads as TGTGCCAGCAGCTTCCTCCAGGGGGCTCCCAATGAGCAGTTCTTC. This sequence encodes CASSFLQGAPNEQFF. Variable domain in full (rest from reference TRBV7-3 and TRBJ2-1): GAGVSQTPSNKVTEKGKYVELRCDPISGHTALYWYRQSLGQGPEFLIYFQGTGAADDSGLPNDRFFAVRPEGSVSTLKIQRTERGDSAVYLCASSFLQGAPNEQFFGPGTRLTVL.

In this sample, this clone turned up once. The chain carries TRBV2 and TRBJ1-2; no firm D call. The germline gives CDR1 SNHLY, CDR2 FYNNEI. V lost 6 bases, J lost 5 bases, and 16 bases lay in between. This CDR3 region has 14 residues. CDR3 protein: CASSGVLARYGYTF. CDR3 bases: TGTGCCAGCAGCGGAGTTTTGGCCCGGTATGGCTACACCTTC.

The rearrangement links TRBV21-1 to TRBJ1-2. TRBV21-1 is a pseudogene segment. The length of the CDR3 is 17 residues. Here the CDR3 DNA reads TGTGCCAGCAGCAACCGAGGAGGGCCCCCCTTGAGCTATGGCTACACCTTC. Translation gives CASSNRGGPPLSYGYTF.

This rearrangement joins TRBV3-1 (or the pseudogene TRBV3-2) to TRBJ2-1, with D possibly TRBD1 on 5 matching bases. V was pared by 4 bases and J by 6 bases, with 16 bases between. Germline V gives CDR1 LGHDT, CDR2 YNNKEL (reference sequence). The CDR3 totals 15 residues. CDR3 region: CASSPYQGGGNEQFF. The CDR3 coding sequence is TGTGCCAGCAGCCCCTACCAGGGTGGTGGCAATGAGCAGTTCTTC.

J is TRBJ1-4 and V is TRBV6-4, with unresolved D. The germline CDR1 and CDR2 sequences are MRHNA and SNTAGT. The V gene lost 0 bases and the J gene lost 3 bases, with 14 bases spanning the gap. CDR3 length: 17 amino acids. CDR3 coding DNA: TGTGCCAGCAGTGACTCCCGGGTCCCCGCGCCTAATGAAAAACTGTTTTTT. It translates to CASSDSRVPAPNEKLFF.

The chain combines TRBV7-9 with TRBJ2-3; TRBD2 matches at 7 bases. With 0 bases clipped from V and 4 bases from J, the junction kept 4 bases outside the gene matches. CDR3 length: 15 residues. Germline CDR1 is SEHNR and CDR2 is FQNEAQ (reference sequence). The CDR3 spells CASSLAASGPDTQYF. The CDR3 DNA sequence: TGTGCCAGCAGCTTAGCGGCTAGCGGCCCAGATACGCAGTATTTT.

This clone was detected once. The genes are TRBV19 and TRBJ1-4; possible D gene TRBD1, 5 bases. This CDR3 has 15 amino acids. Germline assignment: CDR1 LNHDA and CDR2 SQIVND (reference sequence). Trimming removed 5 bases from V and 0 bases from J, with 10 bases in between. The CDR3 here is CASSETDPTNEKLFF. In nucleotides, the CDR3 is TGTGCCAGTAGTGAGACAGACCCAACTAATGAAAAACTGTTTTTT.

The V and J genes are TRBV21-1 and TRBJ2-7; TRBD2, as called in the table, went unchecked against the DNA. TRBV21-1 is noted as a pseudogene. This CDR3 is built from 13 residues. The CDR3 nucleotides are TGTGCCAGCAGCACGGGACTAGTACACGAGCAGTACTTC. It is translated as CASSTGLVHEQYF.

The gene calls are TRBV6-1 and TRBJ1-4; TRBD1 agrees at 7 bases. This CDR3 has 14 amino acids. V shed 1 base, J shed 5 bases, and the junction held 1 base outside the gene matches. Germline V gene sequence: CDR1 MNHNS, CDR2 SASEGT. CDR3: CASSEVTGNEKLFF. The CDR3 DNA follows: TGTGCCAGCAGTGAAGTGACAGGGAATGAAAAACTGTTTTTT.

The chain has TRBV15 and TRBJ1-2; D not resolved. The CDR3 length is 13 residues. Per the germline V gene, CDR1 is LNHNV and CDR2 is YYDKDF (reference sequence). Trimming left V 2 bases short and J 5 bases short, with 9 bases between. CDR3 loop: CATSRSTGYGYTF. CDR3 sequence (DNA): TGTGCCACCAGCAGAAGTACGGGGTATGGCTACACCTTC.

This clone has just one count. The chain joins TRBV27 to TRBJ1-6; D unresolved. Trimming removed 7 bases at V and 0 bases at J, with 10 bases between. CDR3 length: 15 residues. The germline V gene has CDR1 MNHEY and CDR2 SMNVEV (reference sequence). For the CDR3, the DNA is TGTGCCAGCAAAGCGGGGAGCTCCTATAATTCACCCCTCCACTTT. As protein: CASKAGSSYNSPLHF.

The genes are TRBV6-5 and TRBJ2-1, with 13 bases matching TRBD2. CDR1 MNHEY and CDR2 SVGAGI come from the germline V gene. V was clipped by 4 bases and J by 2 bases; unmatched bases: 2. This CDR3 has 16 residues. The CDR3 DNA reads TGTGCCAGCAGTTCGGGACTAGCGGGGACCTACAATGAGCAGTTCTTC. This encodes CASSSGLAGTYNEQFF.

V usage is TRBV29-1 and J usage is TRBJ2-7; 8 positions agree with TRBD1. Germline V gene lookup returns CDR1 SQVTM and CDR2 ANQGSEA. With 7 bases clipped from V and 1 base from J, the junction kept 9 bases outside the gene matches. CDR3 length: 14 residues. Here the CDR3 DNA reads TGCAGCGCGATCGGACAGGGTGTTTCCTACGAGCAGTACTTC. Translated: CSAIGQGVSYEQYF.